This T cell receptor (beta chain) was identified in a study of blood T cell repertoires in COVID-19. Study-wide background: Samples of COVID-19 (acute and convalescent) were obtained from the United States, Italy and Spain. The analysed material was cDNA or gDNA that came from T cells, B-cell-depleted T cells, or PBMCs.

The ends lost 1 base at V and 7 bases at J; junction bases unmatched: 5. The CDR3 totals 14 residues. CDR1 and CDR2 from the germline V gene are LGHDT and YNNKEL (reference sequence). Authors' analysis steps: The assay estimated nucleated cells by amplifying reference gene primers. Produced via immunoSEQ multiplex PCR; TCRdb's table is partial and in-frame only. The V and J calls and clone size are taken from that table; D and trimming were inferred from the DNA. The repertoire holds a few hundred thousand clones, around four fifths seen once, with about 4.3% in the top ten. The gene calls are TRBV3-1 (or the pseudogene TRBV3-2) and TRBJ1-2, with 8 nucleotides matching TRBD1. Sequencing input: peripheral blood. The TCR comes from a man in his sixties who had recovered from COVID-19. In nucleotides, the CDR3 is TGTGCCAGCAGCCAAGTCTGGGACAGGAGTGGCTACACCTTC. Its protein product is CASSQVWDRSGYTF.